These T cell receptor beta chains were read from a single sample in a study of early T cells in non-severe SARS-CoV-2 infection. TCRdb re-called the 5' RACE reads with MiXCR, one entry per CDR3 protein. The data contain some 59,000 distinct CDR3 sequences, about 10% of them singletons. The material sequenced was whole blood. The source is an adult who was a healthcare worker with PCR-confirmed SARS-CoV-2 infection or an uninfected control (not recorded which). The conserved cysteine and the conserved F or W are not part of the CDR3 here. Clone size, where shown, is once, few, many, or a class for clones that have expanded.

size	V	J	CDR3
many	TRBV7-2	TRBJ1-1	ASSLAPLETGRVNTEAF
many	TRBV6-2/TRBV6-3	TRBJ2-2	ASSLSDGNTGELF
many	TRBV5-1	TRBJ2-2	ASSLSGGGVGELF
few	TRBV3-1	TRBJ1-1	ASSQYPAGKRV
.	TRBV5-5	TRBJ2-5	ASSLSGQGGEETQY
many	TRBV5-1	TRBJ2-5	ASSLRGEETQY
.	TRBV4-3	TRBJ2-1	ASSQEGTVTNEQF
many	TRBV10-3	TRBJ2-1	ATSSGRAVSSYNEQF
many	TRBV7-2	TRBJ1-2	ASSLYQGNYGYT
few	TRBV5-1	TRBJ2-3	ASSLSLSDTQY
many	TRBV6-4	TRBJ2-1	ASKKVAGGSSHNEQF
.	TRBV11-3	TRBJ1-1	ASSFSGGTEAF
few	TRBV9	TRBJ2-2	ASSETVHGELF
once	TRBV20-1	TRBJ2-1	SASSRYNEQF